These 27 T cell receptor beta chains originate from one sample sequenced in a study of neurological immune-mediated disorders. TCRdb reanalysed the 5' RACE reads using MiXCR and keeps one entry per CDR3 protein. The table has roughly 60,000 distinct CDR3 sequences, about 10% seen once; the top ten hold approximately 13%. The time point here: longitudinal time-point 2. Material for sequencing was PBMCs. These receptors were obtained from a man between 25 and 39 years old in good health.

This clonotype was counted at least ten times. The V call is TRBV6-6, the J call TRBJ1-1, with D maybe TRBD1 (6 bases). Trimming pared 6 bases from V and 9 bases from J, leaving 17 bases between. This CDR3 comprises 13 residues. Germline CDR1 and CDR2: MNHNY and SVGAGI (reference sequence). CDR3 sequence: CASSQHRESQAFF. CDR3 bases: TGTGCCAGCAGCCAACACAGGGAATCACAAGCTTTCTTT.

This clonotype was counted a few times. This sequence joins TRBV7-2 and TRBJ2-1; 14 nucleotides match TRBD2. Germline lookup yields CDR1 SGHTA and CDR2 FQGNSA. This CDR3 has 19 amino acids. Unmatched junction bases numbered 16, after V lost 3 bases and J lost 9 bases. In nucleotides, the CDR3 is TGTGCCAGCAGCTTGAGTGGACTAGCGGGAGGATCTGAGCGCGGTGAGCAGTTCTTC. Translated: CASSLSGLAGGSERGEQFF.

At least ten counts were recorded for this clonotype. This chain links TRBV7-8 with TRBJ1-3; D remains ambiguous. CDR3 length: 15 amino acids. Trimming took off 4 bases at V and 3 bases at J, with 13 bases between the two ends. Per germline, CDR1 SGHVS and CDR2 FQNEAQ. The CDR3 is CASSSRPRGGNTIYF. The CDR3, as DNA: TGTGCCAGCAGCTCTCGACCTAGAGGTGGAAACACCATATATTTT. Full variable domain (remainder filled in from reference TRBV7-8 and TRBJ1-3): GAGVSQSPRYKVAKRGQDVALRCDPISGHVSLFWYQQALGQGPEFLTYFQNEAQLDKSGLPSDRFFAERPEGSVSTLKIQRTQQEDSAVYLCASSSRPRGGNTIYFGEGSWLTVV.

This clonotype was detected ten times or more. This chain connects TRBV7-2 to TRBJ2-7, with TRBD1 as a possible D gene (6 bases). The CDR3 spans 14 residues. CDR1 and CDR2 from the germline V gene are SGHTA and FQGNSA. Trimming shortened V by 5 bases and J by 3 bases, and 14 bases separated the two germline ends. CDR3 residues: CASSRQVGNYEQYF. The CDR3 nucleotides are TGTGCCAGCAGCCGACAGGTTGGGAACTACGAGCAGTACTTC.

This clonotype was counted many times. This chain connects TRBV12-3 or TRBV12-4 to TRBJ2-7; D not certain. Trimming removed 3 bases at V and 3 bases at J, with 6 bases between. The CDR3 has 12 residues. For the CDR3, the DNA is TGTGCCAGCAGTTTCCACGGCTACGAGCAGTACTTC. Translated, it gives CASSFHGYEQYF.

In its sample, this clonotype was seen many times. This chain links TRBV20-1 with TRBJ2-3, with no clear D. The CDR3 totals 11 residues. Germline V gene lookup returns CDR1 DFQATT and CDR2 SNEGSKA (reference sequence). Between the trimmed V and J ends, which lost 5 bases and 4 bases, there was a span of 7 bases. CDR3 bases: TGCAGTGCTTTGCGCCCAGATACGCAGTATTTT. Amino acid sequence: CSALRPDTQYF.

This clonotype has ten or more counts. The chain has TRBV12-3 or TRBV12-4 and TRBJ1-2; a weak D match, TRBD1 (6 bases). CDR3 length: 12 residues. Trimming cost V 7 bases and J 7 bases, with 13 bases left between them. This chain's CDR3 is CASTPGASGYTF. The CDR3 coding sequence is TGTGCCAGCACCCCAGGGGCGAGTGGCTACACCTTC.

With respect to this clonotype: A clone one base away is much larger, so this may be a read error. This chain connects TRBV29-1 to TRBJ2-7, with D possibly being TRBD1 (5 bases). The length of the CDR3 is 12 residues. Germline CDR1 SQVTM, CDR2 ANQGSEA. The V gene lost 4 bases and the J gene lost 6 bases, with 13 bases spanning the gap. The CDR3 reads CSVGQLNGEQYF. The CDR3 DNA sequence: TGCAGCGTTGGACAGCTCAATGGCGAGCAGTACTTC.

Of note for this clonotype: Being one base from a much bigger clone, this may be a read error. The J gene is TRBJ2-2, the V gene TRBV11-2, with D possibly matching TRBD2 (5 bases). Germline V gene data show CDR1 as SGHAT and CDR2 as FQNNGV. This CDR3 is 12 amino acids long. CDR3 sequence: CASSLAPGKLFF. DNA of the CDR3: TGTGCCAGCAGCTTAGCTCCCGGGAAGCTGTTTTTT. The variable domain in full, completed from reference TRBV11-2 and TRBJ2-2, reads EAGVAQSPRYKIIEKRQSVAFWCNPISGHATLYWYQQILGQGPKLLIQFQNNGVVDDSQLPKDRFSAERLKGVDSTLKIQPAKLEDSAVYLCASSLAPGKLFFGEGSRLTVL.

This clonotype was observed at least ten times. This chain joins TRBV12-3 or TRBV12-4 and TRBJ2-7, with D unresolved. CDR3 length: 11 amino acids. Between the trimmed V and J ends, which lost 2 bases and 5 bases, there was a span of 4 bases. The CDR3 coding sequence is TGTGCCAGCAGTTTAATCGACGAGCAGTACTTC. Translation: CASSLIDEQYF.

This clonotype was picked up many times. V gene TRBV15 combines with J gene TRBJ2-7, with 7 nucleotides matching TRBD1. The CDR3 contains 15 residues. The V and J ends lost 0 bases and 5 bases, in that order; junction bases with no gene match: 7. The germline gives CDR1 LNHNV, CDR2 YYDKDF (reference sequence). The CDR3 sequence: CATSRDLTGFNEQYF. In nucleotides, the CDR3 is TGTGCCACCAGCAGAGATCTGACAGGGTTCAACGAGCAGTACTTC.

This clonotype occurred many times. The rearrangement joins TRBV14 to TRBJ2-3; D unresolved. The V end lost 0 bases, the J end lost 6 bases, and 7 bases lay between the germline ends. Looked up from germline, CDR1 is SGHDN and CDR2 is FVKESK. The CDR3 spans 13 residues. CDR3 region: CASSQDTIDTQYF. In DNA form, the CDR3 reads TGTGCCAGCAGCCAAGATACGATTGATACGCAGTATTTT.

At least ten counts were recorded for this clonotype. The rearrangement links TRBV10-2 to TRBJ2-7; no clear D. With 8 bases removed from V and 10 bases from J, the gap between germline ends came to 18 bases. Germline V gene lookup returns CDR1 WSHSY and CDR2 SAAADI. This CDR3 contains 12 residues. The DNA of the CDR3 is TGCGCCAGCTCCGAACCGCCGATGTCACAGTACTTC. Translated, it gives CASSEPPMSQYF.

This clonotype has at least ten counts. The CDR3 nucleotides are TGTGCCAGCAGCCCGGACAGGGACTATAATTCACCCCTCCACTTT. This translates into CASSPDRDYNSPLHF. V gene TRBV9 combines with J gene TRBJ1-6, with 8 positions matching TRBD1. Germline CDR1 SGDLS, CDR2 YYNGEE. V shed 4 bases and J 3 bases; nucleotides not matched to a gene: 3. The CDR3 consists of 15 residues.

The sample holds many counts of this clonotype. The rearrangement joins TRBV20-1 to TRBJ1-6, with 9 bases aligning to TRBD1. CDR1 and CDR2 from the germline V gene are DFQATT and SNEGSKA (reference sequence). The CDR3 totals 15 residues. Trimming took 4 bases from V and 7 from J; bases not matched to a gene: 8. The CDR3 reads CSATRDREMNSPLHF. The CDR3 DNA sequence: TGCAGTGCTACACGGGACAGGGAAATGAATTCACCCCTCCACTTT.

A few counts support this clonotype. V gene TRBV5-1 combines with J gene TRBJ2-7, with 9 bases matching TRBD1. With 4 bases clipped from V and 3 bases from J, the junction kept 8 bases outside the gene matches. The CDR3 is made up of 15 amino acids. The germline V gene has CDR1 SGHRS and CDR2 YFSETQ. The DNA of the CDR3 is TGCGCCAGCAGCGCTACAGGGGGCGAAAGCTACGAGCAGTACTTC. This translates into CASSATGGESYEQYF.

The chain uses TRBV5-1 and TRBJ1-5; maybe TRBD1 (6 bases). The CDR3 contains 15 residues. The V and J ends lost 2 bases and 3 bases respectively, with 12 bases between them. Germline CDR1 is SGHRS and CDR2 is YFSETQ. CDR3 loop: CASSLQGEDNQPQHF. CDR3 DNA sequence: TGCGCCAGCAGCTTACAGGGAGAGGACAATCAGCCCCAGCATTTT.

This clonotype occurred many times. The chain couples TRBV2 to TRBJ2-7; 15 positions match TRBD2. Germline-derived CDR1 and CDR2 are SNHLY and FYNNEI. This CDR3 has 17 amino acids. V was clipped by 6 bases and J by 0 bases; unmatched bases: 6. The CDR3 region has the DNA TGTGCCAGCAGCTTCGGGACTAGCGGGAGGTACTCCTACGAGCAGTACTTC. This encodes CASSFGTSGRYSYEQYF.

This clonotype was seen repeatedly, ten times or more. The chain has TRBV5-1 and TRBJ2-5; 12 bases align to TRBD2. J gave up 4 bases and V 0 bases, and 1 base lay outside the gene matches. Germline-derived CDR1 and CDR2 are SGHRS and YFSETQ. The CDR3 covers 15 residues. CDR3 sequence reads: CASSLALAGGETQYF. DNA of the CDR3: TGCGCCAGCAGCTTGGCACTAGCGGGAGGAGAGACCCAGTACTTC.

The chain has TRBV19 and TRBJ2-7; TRBD1 matches 7 bases. Looked up from germline, CDR1 is LNHDA and CDR2 is SQIVND (reference sequence). Trimming at V came to 6 bases and at J to 0 bases, leaving 14 bases not matched to a gene. The CDR3 sequence is 17 residues long. CDR3 sequence: CASREIRDSDSSYEQYF. In DNA form, the CDR3 reads TGTGCCAGTAGGGAGATCCGGGACAGCGACTCCTCCTACGAGCAGTACTTC.

Many counts were recorded for this clonotype. V gene TRBV5-1 combines with J gene TRBJ1-1; TRBD1 might be the D (5 bases). CDR3 size: 14 residues. CDR1 SGHRS and CDR2 YFSETQ come from the germline V gene. Deletions cut 3 bases from V and 0 bases from J, with 9 bases between. The DNA for the CDR3 is TGCGCCAGCAGCTCCACACAGGTGAACACTGAAGCTTTCTTT. Translation gives CASSSTQVNTEAFF.

The sample holds one count of this clonotype. CDR3 amino acids: CASSTTSRRAYEQYF. Here the CDR3 DNA reads TGTGCCAGCAGCACGACTAGCAGGAGGGCCTACGAGCAGTACTTC. The rearrangement joins TRBV5-4 to TRBJ2-7, with 7 bases that match TRBD2. Germline V gives CDR1 SGHNT, CDR2 YYREEE (reference sequence). The CDR3 has 15 residues. V was pared by 4 bases and J by 2 bases, with 9 bases of the junction left unmatched.

In its sample, this clonotype was seen many times. The chain uses TRBV20-1 and TRBJ2-1; TRBD1 agrees at 10 bases. Per the germline V gene, CDR1 is DFQATT and CDR2 is SNEGSKA (reference sequence). Trimming took 5 bases from V and 6 from J; bases not matched to a gene: 10. This CDR3 has 15 amino acids. The CDR3 DNA is TGCAGTGCTCCTCCCGGGACAGGGGACTCCAATGAGCAGTTCTTC. It codes for CSAPPGTGDSNEQFF.

For the CDR3, the DNA is TGTGCCAGCAGTCCCCTAGCGGGAGGAGGCAATGAGCAGTTCTTC. This sequence encodes CASSPLAGGGNEQFF. V is TRBV12-3 or TRBV12-4 and J is TRBJ2-1; 11 positions agree with TRBD2. The CDR3 is made up of 15 amino acids. V trimming: 5 bases; J trimming: 6 bases; junction bases outside the gene matches: 6.

This clonotype was counted many times. The rearrangement joins TRBV7-8 to TRBJ2-7, with 7 bases lining up with TRBD1. The J segment lost 2 bases and the V segment lost 4 bases, leaving 11 bases of the junction unmatched. Germline V gene lookup returns CDR1 SGHVS and CDR2 FQNEAQ. This CDR3 spans 16 amino acids. CDR3 sequence reads: CASSSRTGTAAYEQYF. Here the CDR3 DNA reads TGTGCCAGCAGCTCGCGGACCGGGACAGCCGCCTACGAGCAGTACTTC.

This clonotype was found many times. This chain's CDR3 is CASRSDRGSVTEAFF. The DNA of the CDR3 is TGTGCCAGCAGAAGTGACAGGGGCAGTGTCACTGAAGCTTTCTTT. The chain is built from TRBV27 and TRBJ1-1; 8 bases are a match to TRBD1. V shed 6 bases and J 4 bases; nucleotides not matched to a gene: 10. The CDR3 extends over 15 amino acids. Germline CDR1 is MNHEY and CDR2 is SMNVEV (reference sequence).

This clonotype was detected ten times or more. The chain is built from TRBV20-1 and TRBJ1-2; the match to TRBD1 covers 9 bases. With V trimmed by 5 bases and J by 2 bases, 9 bases remained unmatched. The CDR3 spans 15 residues. From germline, CDR1 is DFQATT and CDR2 SNEGSKA (reference sequence). Here the CDR3 reads CSALPGQGLNYGYTF. The CDR3 bases are TGCAGTGCTCTCCCGGGACAGGGATTGAACTATGGCTACACCTTC.